These 21 T cell receptor beta chains share one sample of origin, sequenced in a study of CD8 T cells in ankylosing spondylitis. TCRdb reprocessed the 5' RACE reads via MiXCR and lists one record per CDR3 protein. The sample lists 150,000 to 200,000 distinct CDR3 sequences; approximately 13% were seen once. The source material was blood, either unsorted or a sorted T cell fraction (not recorded which). Receptor source: a female donor with ankylosing spondylitis or in good health (not recorded which).

Points on this clonotype: This clone may be a read error of a much larger clone one base away. The rearrangement links TRBV7-2 to TRBJ2-1; weak D call: TRBD1 (5 bases). Trimming pared 1 base from V and 2 bases from J, leaving 15 bases between. The CDR3 is 17 residues long. Germline CDR1 is SGHTA and CDR2 is FQGNSA. The CDR3 region is CASSLGGRSSPYNEQFF. The CDR3 bases are TGTGCCAGCAGCTTAGGGGGCAGGTCCAGCCCCTACAATGAGCAGTTCTTC.

This clonotype was observed many times. The rearrangement joins TRBV5-6 to TRBJ2-5; TRBD1 agrees at 9 bases. The germline V gene encodes CDR1 SGHDT and CDR2 YYEEEE. Trimming took 2 bases from V and 4 from J; bases not matched to a gene: 9. The CDR3 runs 16 residues. CDR3 sequence: CASSFRDRDLRETQYF. The CDR3 DNA reads TGTGCCAGCAGCTTCCGGGACAGGGACCTTCGAGAGACCCAGTACTTC.

This clonotype showed up many times. V is TRBV4-1 and J is TRBJ1-4; TRBD1 matches 7 bases. J lost 8 bases, V lost 4 bases, and 10 bases had no gene match. The length of the CDR3 is 15 residues. Germline V gene data show CDR1 as MGHRA and CDR2 as YSYEKL. CDR3 sequence reads: CASSPLEGAGEKLFF. As DNA, the CDR3 is TGCGCCAGCAGCCCCTTGGAGGGGGCGGGAGAAAAACTGTTTTTT.

This clonotype was seen ten or more times. The gene calls are TRBV9 and TRBJ1-6; D unresolved. The V end was cut by 1 base, the J end by 9 bases, with 8 bases between. Germline CDR1 SGDLS, CDR2 YYNGEE. The CDR3 length is 13 residues. The CDR3: CASSVSAGSPLHF. The CDR3 nucleotides are TGTGCCAGCAGCGTATCCGCGGGTTCACCCCTCCACTTT.

This clonotype was detected ten times or more. The V gene is TRBV12-3 or TRBV12-4, the J gene TRBJ2-7, with unresolved D. This CDR3 contains 14 residues. V was cut by 5 bases and J by 0 bases, with 11 bases left in between. CDR3 sequence: CASSLYDLSYEQYF. DNA for the CDR3: TGTGCCAGCAGTCTCTATGACCTCTCCTACGAGCAGTACTTC.

This clonotype was counted many times. The chain joins TRBV5-1 to TRBJ1-4, with 10 bases matching TRBD1. Trimming cost V 2 bases and J 4 bases; bases outside gene matches: 2. CDR3 length equals 15 residues. The germline V gene has CDR1 SGHRS and CDR2 YFSETQ. The CDR3 DNA reads TGCGCCAGCAGCTTCGGGACAGGGGTTAATGAAAAACTGTTTTTT. Protein: CASSFGTGVNEKLFF.

In its sample, this clonotype was seen many times. The chain couples TRBV14 to TRBJ2-5; 12 nucleotides match TRBD2. The trim removed 5 bases at V and 2 bases at J, leaving 6 bases unmatched. The CDR3 runs to 16 residues. Germline assignment: CDR1 SGHDN and CDR2 FVKESK. The CDR3 loop is CASSFGLAGSQETQYF. The CDR3 DNA follows: TGTGCCAGCAGCTTCGGACTAGCGGGAAGTCAAGAGACCCAGTACTTC.

The chain recombines TRBV19 with TRBJ2-5, with 10 positions matching TRBD2. The CDR3 spans 15 residues. Germline CDR1 reads LNHDA; CDR2 reads SQIVND (reference sequence). The J segment lost 5 bases and the V segment lost 4 bases, leaving 7 bases of the junction unmatched. CDR3 sequence: CASSTSGRAHETQYF. The DNA of the CDR3 is TGTGCCAGTAGTACCAGCGGGAGGGCCCACGAGACCCAGTACTTC.

This chain connects TRBV11-2 to TRBJ2-7, with D uncertain. V lost 5 bases, J lost 0 bases, and 14 bases lay in between. The CDR3 is 15 amino acids. Germline CDR1 reads SGHAT; CDR2 reads FQNNGV. CDR3 bases: TGTGCCAGCAGCGAGACATCGAACCCCTCCTACGAGCAGTACTTC. Translated, it gives CASSETSNPSYEQYF.

This clonotype was counted ten times or more. The chain has TRBV5-5 and TRBJ1-5; the match to TRBD1 covers 9 bases. The CDR3 consists of 16 residues. Germline CDR1 and CDR2: SGHKS and YYEKEE (reference sequence). V dropped 4 bases and J dropped 1; count of bases not matched to a gene: 6. The CDR3 loop is CASSVQGARSNQPQHF. The DNA of the CDR3 is TGTGCCAGCAGCGTACAGGGGGCGAGAAGCAATCAGCCCCAGCATTTT.

This clonotype was seen ten or more times. The J gene is TRBJ2-7, the V gene TRBV7-9; 8 positions agree with TRBD1. Germline V gene lookup returns CDR1 SEHNR and CDR2 FQNEAQ (reference sequence). This CDR3 contains 14 residues. J gave up 5 bases and V 3 bases, and 6 bases lay outside the gene matches. CDR3 bases: TGTGCCAGCAGCTTCACAGGGGGGTCGCACGAGCAGTACTTC. This codes for CASSFTGGSHEQYF. The variable domain in full, with the rest retrieved from reference TRBV7-9 and TRBJ2-7, is DTGVSQNPRHKITKRGQNVTFRCDPISEHNRLYWYRQTLGQGPEFLTYFQNEAQLEKSRLLSDRFSAERPKGSFSTLEIQRTEQGDSAMYLCASSFTGGSHEQYFGPGTRLTVT.

The rearrangement links TRBV6-5 to TRBJ2-1, with D possibly matching TRBD1 (6 bases). V shed 0 bases and J shed 9 bases, with 9 bases lying between them. The germline CDR1 and CDR2 sequences are MNHEY and SVGAGI. This CDR3 has 13 residues. Here the CDR3 reads CASSYSDSGEQFF. The CDR3 DNA follows: TGTGCCAGCAGTTACTCGGACAGCGGTGAGCAGTTCTTC.

This clonotype was counted a single time. A much larger clone lies one base from this, so it may be a read error. The rearrangement links TRBV5-1 to TRBJ2-2, with D unclear. CDR3 size: 15 residues. The germline V gene encodes CDR1 SGHRS and CDR2 YFSETQ. In DNA form, the CDR3 reads TGCGCCAACAGCTTGGATGGGGTTAACACCGGGGAGCTGTTTTTT. Translation gives CANSLDGVNTGELFF.

This clonotype was seen ten or more times. This chain uses TRBV24-1 with TRBJ2-1; D possibly corresponds to TRBD2 (6 bases). The CDR3 runs 15 residues. Germline V gives CDR1 KGHDR, CDR2 SFDVKD. Trimming stripped 3 bases from V and 8 bases from J, with 16 bases between. This chain's CDR3 is CATSDTRRDGDEQFF. In DNA form, the CDR3 reads TGTGCCACCAGTGATACAAGGCGGGACGGTGATGAGCAGTTCTTC.

This clonotype was observed at least ten times. This sequence joins TRBV20-1 and TRBJ2-1; 7 nucleotides line up with TRBD2. The germline V gene has CDR1 DFQATT and CDR2 SNEGSKA (reference sequence). V shed 0 bases, J shed 9 bases, and the junction held 5 bases outside the gene matches. The CDR3 covers 13 residues. CDR3 sequence reads: CSARDLTGGEQFF. As DNA, the CDR3 is TGCAGTGCTAGAGATCTAACGGGAGGTGAGCAGTTCTTC.

The sample holds many counts of this clonotype. The chain combines TRBV14 with TRBJ1-6; 9 bases agree with TRBD1. This CDR3 is built from 17 residues. V lost 2 bases, J lost 4 bases, and 6 bases stayed unmatched. Germline assignment: CDR1 SGHDN and CDR2 FVKESK. The CDR3 spells CASSQIQGATYNSPLHF. Written as DNA, the CDR3 is TGTGCCAGCAGCCAAATACAGGGGGCTACGTATAATTCACCCCTCCACTTT.

The table lists this clonotype with many counts. The chain links TRBV7-2 to TRBJ2-1, with TRBD2 identical over 7 bases. The CDR3 has 15 residues. After removal of 4 bases from V and 0 bases from J, the junction contained 3 bases not matched to a gene. Germline V gives CDR1 SGHTA, CDR2 FQGNSA. The CDR3 DNA reads as TGTGCCAGCAGCTCAAGCGGGAACTCCTACAATGAGCAGTTCTTC. Amino acids: CASSSSGNSYNEQFF.

This clonotype has ten or more counts. The CDR3 here is CASTWASPNTEAFF. CDR3 nucleotide sequence: TGCGCCAGCACCTGGGCCTCCCCGAACACTGAAGCTTTCTTT. The chain combines TRBV5-1 with TRBJ1-1, with D unclear. The germline V and J ends were trimmed by 6 bases and 1 base, with 13 bases remaining between them. Germline lookup yields CDR1 SGHRS and CDR2 YFSETQ. This CDR3 spans 14 amino acids.

This clonotype was seen at least ten times. Compared with germline, one end of the junction differs, possibly owing to a read error. The chain is built from TRBV4-3 and TRBJ2-1; D unclear. The CDR3 has 12 amino acids. Per the germline V gene, CDR1 is LGHNA and CDR2 is YSLEER. The CDR3 bases are TGCGCCAGCAGCCAAGATCAAGGCCCCCCTGTCTTC. As protein: CASSQDQGPPVF.

This clonotype appeared many times. This sequence joins TRBV30 and TRBJ1-6; 9 bases are shared with TRBD1. V trimming: 2 bases; J trimming: 9 bases; junction bases outside the gene matches: 8. This CDR3 region has 15 residues. Germline V gene lookup returns CDR1 GTSNPN and CDR2 SVGIG (reference sequence). CDR3 sequence: CAWSTGTGRSSPLHF. The CDR3, as DNA: TGTGCCTGGAGTACCGGGACAGGGAGGAGTTCACCCCTCCACTTT.

This clonotype turned up a few times. J is TRBJ2-2 and V is TRBV5-1; D might be TRBD1 (5 bases). This CDR3 comprises 16 residues. V was shortened by 2 bases and J by 4 bases, with 15 bases between the two germline ends. Germline V gives CDR1 SGHRS, CDR2 YFSETQ. The CDR3 nucleotides read TGCGCCAGCAGCTTCGATGGGGCTTCACCCACCGGGGAGCTGTTTTTT. Translating gives CASSFDGASPTGELFF.